This T cell receptor (beta chain) was sequenced during a study of T cell repertoires in cytomegalovirus infection. Study summary: Recently identified HLA-C-restricted CMV epitopes were used, and well-studied HLA-B-restricted CMV epitopes were used as well. Through public TCR beta signatures, both CMV infection and matching HLA type were indicated.

Study results and caveats: CMV-specific TCR beta clonotypes restricted by HLA-C were the ones dominating the ex vivo response.

TCRdb used MiXCR to reprocess the reads, holding one entry per CDR3 protein. The sample lists fewer than 85,000 distinct CDR3 sequences, 45% to 50% occurring once. This clonotype occurred a few times. Its cognate antigen is unknown. Per germline, CDR1 MNHEY and CDR2 SVGAGI. Trimming took off 6 bases at V and 7 bases at J, with 10 bases between the two ends. The length of the CDR3 is 12 residues. Sequences were derived from CD8+ T cells from cultured PBMCs, sampled from culture after CMV antigen stimulation. V is TRBV6-5 and J is TRBJ2-1; D gene unclear. The TCR was taken from a human donor in good health (CMV status not recorded). Some clones in this sample may be carry-over from other donors' samples. As DNA, the CDR3 is TGTGCCAGCAGAAAAACCGGGAATGAGCAGTTCTTC. Its protein is CASRKTGNEQFF.